What follows are 7 T cell receptor beta chains derived from one specimen sequenced in a study of shared clonotypes between healthy human individuals. The protocol was immunoSEQ multiplex PCR, while the TCRdb copy is restricted to in-frame clones and leaves out a portion. The repertoire consists of some 550,000 clones, with about 97% occurring once and the leading ten covering 0.057%. Sequencing was carried out using naive CD4+ T cells sorted from blood. Subset in this sample: CD45RA+ positively selected. The origin of the receptors is a woman younger than 45 in good health.

The chain couples TRBV28 to TRBJ2-7, with TRBD2 matching 13 bases. In germline, CDR1 is MDHEN, CDR2 SYDVKM. The CDR3 extends over 15 amino acids. The V segment lost 5 bases and the J segment 4 bases; nucleotides outside the gene matches: 5. CDR3 bases: TGTGCCAGCAGTACTAGCGGGAGGGCCCGGTACGAGCAGTACTTC. It specifies CASSTSGRARYEQYF.

Only one count was recorded for this clone. The rearrangement joins TRBV6-6 to TRBJ2-1; D uncertain. Germline CDR1 MNHNY, CDR2 SVGAGI (reference sequence). Trimming stripped 3 bases from V and 10 bases from J, with 7 bases between. The CDR3 extends over 11 amino acids. DNA of the CDR3: TGTGCCAGCAGTTATCGGGTGGAGCAGTTCTTC. This sequence encodes CASSYRVEQFF.

This sequence joins TRBV5-4 and TRBJ2-7; D gene unclear. Germline CDR1 reads SGHNT; CDR2 reads YYREEE (reference sequence). This CDR3 contains 15 residues. The germline V and J ends were trimmed by 5 bases and 4 bases, with 19 bases remaining between them. The CDR3 DNA reads as TGTGCCAGCAGTCACTGGGCCGTCCATCGGTACGAGCAGTACTTC. It translates to CASSHWAVHRYEQYF.

This chain links TRBV28 with TRBJ1-1; D is perhaps TRBD1 (6 bases). V lost 6 bases, J lost 1 base, and 15 bases lay in between. The CDR3 runs to 15 residues. CDR1 and CDR2 from the germline V gene are MDHEN and SYDVKM. This chain's CDR3 is CASSSRTAKNTEAFF. The CDR3 bases are TGTGCCAGCAGCAGTCGGACAGCGAAGAACACTGAAGCTTTCTTT. The complete variable domain, with remaining parts taken from reference TRBV28 and TRBJ1-1, reads DVKVTQSSRYLVKRTGEKVFLECVQDMDHENMFWYRQDPGLGLRLIYFSYDVKMKEKGDIPEGYSVSREKKERFSLILESASTNQTSMYLCASSSRTAKNTEAFFGQGTRLTVV.

The chain combines TRBV29-1 with TRBJ2-2; D gene unclear. The CDR3 has 14 amino acids. CDR1 SQVTM and CDR2 ANQGSEA come from the germline V gene. Trimming cost V 2 bases and J 1 base, with 8 bases left between them. CDR3: CSVESQMNTGELFF. DNA for the CDR3: TGCAGCGTTGAATCACAGATGAACACCGGGGAGCTGTTTTTT.

The J gene is TRBJ2-1, the V gene TRBV6-6, with 12 bases matching TRBD2. The CDR3 covers 15 residues. The trim removed 5 bases at V and 8 bases at J, leaving 7 bases unmatched. Germline V gene lookup returns CDR1 MNHNY and CDR2 SVGAGI (reference sequence). The CDR3 bases are TGTGCCAGCAGTCCCCTAGCGGGAGGGGAATATGAGCAGTTCTTC. Its translation is CASSPLAGGEYEQFF.

CDR3 in amino acids: CAWSAGPGELFF. The CDR3, as DNA: TGTGCCTGGAGTGCTGGGCCCGGGGAGCTGTTTTTT. V and J are TRBV30 and TRBJ2-2; D is ambiguous. The germline V and J ends were trimmed by 1 base and 6 bases, with 6 bases remaining between them. CDR3 length equals 12 residues. Germline CDR1 GTSNPN, CDR2 SVGIG (reference sequence).